The rows below give T cell receptor beta chains drawn from one sample of a study of beta chain features in type 1 diabetes. Using immunoSEQ multiplex PCR, the repertoire was profiled, and TCRdb retains in-frame clones only, with some absent. Here the sample spans 600,000 to 700,000 clones, 9.5% to 15% being singletons. The sequencing input was naive CD4+ T cells from blood. These receptors were collected from a man aged 25-45 years with type 1 diabetes. Each CDR3 is given with its conserved first and last residue. D genes are given only for firm matches. Not all rows give a size; the values are once, few, many and, for expanded clones, a class.

CDR3: CASSSSGGGNTEAFF
DNA: TGTGCCAGCAGCTCCTCAGGGGGTGGGAACACTGAAGCTTTCTTT
J: TRBJ1-1
V: TRBV5-4
size: -
D: TRBD1

CDR3: CASSYSLNTEAFF
DNA: TGTGCCAGCAGTTACTCATTGAACACTGAAGCTTTCTTT
J: TRBJ1-1
V: TRBV6-5
size: -
D: -

CDR3: CSVTASSYEQYF
DNA: TGCAGCGTTACAGCGAGCTCCTACGAGCAGTACTTC
J: TRBJ2-7
V: TRBV29-1
size: -
D: -

CDR3: CASSPDRHEQYF
DNA: TGTGCCAGCAGTCCTGACAGACACGAGCAGTACTTC
J: TRBJ2-7
V: TRBV28
size: -
D: -

CDR3: CASSAIEGQFF
DNA: TGTGCCAGCAGTGCAATAGAGGGGCAGTTCTTC
J: TRBJ2-1
V: TRBV2
size: few
D: -

CDR3: CAWSLRGQQPQHF
DNA: TGTGCCTGGAGTTTGAGGGGACAACAGCCCCAGCATTTT
J: TRBJ1-5
V: TRBV30
size: -
D: -

CDR3: CASSPPGEAFF
DNA: TGTGCCAGCAGCCCCCCCGGTGAAGCTTTCTTT
J: TRBJ1-1
V: TRBV13
size: few
D: -

CDR3: CAWSVLGDSPLHF
DNA: TGTGCCTGGAGTGTACTAGGGGATTCACCCCTCCACTTT
J: TRBJ1-6
V: TRBV30
size: few
D: -

CDR3: CASSRTGRETQYF
DNA: TGTGCCAGCAGCCGGACAGGGCGGGAGACCCAGTACTTC
J: TRBJ2-5
V: TRBV7-9
size: -
D: TRBD1

CDR3: CASSQERLARTGELFF
DNA: TGTGCCAGCAGCCAAGAAAGGCTAGCAAGGACCGGGGAGCTGTTTTTT
J: TRBJ2-2
V: TRBV14
size: -
D: -

CDR3: CASSFDDGSQETQYF
DNA: TGTGCCAGCAGCTTTGACGACGGATCCCAAGAGACCCAGTACTTC
J: TRBJ2-5
V: TRBV7-2
size: few
D: -

CDR3: CASRTVLGEKLFF
DNA: TGTGCCAGCCGGACAGTTCTTGGTGAAAAACTGTTTTTT
J: TRBJ1-4
V: TRBV10-3
size: few
D: -

CDR3: CASSGTQPNEKLFF
DNA: TGTGCCAGCAGTGGGACACAACCAAATGAAAAACTGTTTTTT
J: TRBJ1-4
V: TRBV4-2
size: -
D: -

CDR3: CASRDSSNTGELFF
DNA: TGTGCCAGCAGAGACAGCTCGAACACCGGGGAGCTGTTTTTT
J: TRBJ2-2
V: TRBV5-6
size: few
D: -

CDR3: CASSFRTGTYEQFF
DNA: TGCGCCAGCAGCTTCCGGACAGGGACGTATGAGCAGTTCTTC
J: TRBJ2-1
V: TRBV5-1
size: -
D: TRBD1

CDR3: CASSYNGGGSYGYTF
DNA: TGTGCCAGCAGTTACAATGGAGGGGGTTCCTATGGCTACACCTTC
J: TRBJ1-2
V: TRBV6-5
size: few
D: -

CDR3: CASSIGPGTNQPQHF
DNA: TGTGCCAGTAGTATAGGACCAGGGACCAATCAGCCCCAGCATTTT
J: TRBJ1-5
V: TRBV19
size: few
D: -

CDR3: CASSSMTDYPSTDTQYF
DNA: TGTGCCAGCAGCTCTATGACGGACTACCCTAGCACAGATACGCAGTATTTT
J: TRBJ2-3
V: TRBV2
size: few
D: -

CDR3: CASSLGTGKRETQYF
DNA: TGTGCCAGCTCACTCGGGACAGGGAAGAGGGAGACCCAGTACTTC
J: TRBJ2-5
V: TRBV18
size: few
D: TRBD1

CDR3: CASSSTPPGQGEFF
DNA: TGTGCCAGCAGTTCCACGCCGCCGGGACAGGGAGAGTTCTTC
J: TRBJ2-1
V: TRBV28
size: -
D: TRBD1

CDR3: CASSFQTRVDF
DNA: TGTGCCAGCAGTTTTCAGACCCGGGTGGACTTC
J: TRBJ2-5
V: TRBV28
size: -
D: -

CDR3: CASSIQRGNTEAFF
DNA: TGTGCCAGTAGTATTCAGCGGGGGAACACTGAAGCTTTCTTT
J: TRBJ1-1
V: TRBV19
size: few
D: -

CDR3: CASSLQGGNTIYF
DNA: TGTGCCAGCAGCTTACAGGGAGGAAACACCATATATTTT
J: TRBJ1-3
V: TRBV11-2
size: -
D: -

CDR3: CASKRDRSSGANVLTF
DNA: TGTGCCAGCAAACGAGACCGAAGCTCTGGGGCCAACGTCCTGACTTTC
J: TRBJ2-6
V: TRBV28
size: -
D: -

CDR3: CASSYGTGATNYGYTF
DNA: TGCGCCAGCAGCTATGGGACAGGGGCTACTAACTATGGCTACACCTTC
J: TRBJ1-2
V: TRBV5-1
size: few
D: TRBD1

CDR3: CAWSGGESYTF
DNA: TGTGCCTGGAGTGGGGGGGAGAGCTACACCTTC
J: TRBJ1-2
V: TRBV30
size: few
D: -

CDR3: CASSKLGATEAFF
DNA: TGTGCCAGCAGCAAACTAGGGGCGACCGAAGCTTTCTTT
J: TRBJ1-1
V: TRBV21-1
size: -
D: -